This T cell receptor beta chain was recorded in a study of blood T cell repertoires in COVID-19. Study-level background: Samples taken during acute and convalescent COVID-19 were collected in the United States, Italy and Spain. T cells, B-cell-depleted T cells, or PBMCs provided the cDNA or gDNA that served as material.

This CDR3 contains 16 residues. With V trimmed by 5 bases and J by 1 base, 5 bases remained unmatched. CDR1 is SGHVS, CDR2 FQNEAQ, per germline. Authors' analysis steps: Using reference gene primer amplification, nucleated cell counts were estimated. Here immunoSEQ multiplex PCR was the method, and the copy in TCRdb shows in-frame clones only, minus some. D and trimming come from the DNA, and the V and J calls and clone size come from that table. The sample gives some 290,000 clones, roughly 90% of which show up once; over 2% is in the top ten. The J gene is TRBJ2-6, the V gene TRBV7-8, with 7 positions matching TRBD1. Sequenced material: peripheral blood. The TCR sequence derives from a woman aged 45 to 65 who had recovered from COVID-19. The CDR3 is CASSPFRGSGANVLTF. CDR3 nucleotides: TGTGCCAGCAGCCCCTTCAGGGGGTCTGGGGCCAACGTCCTGACTTTC.